This TCR beta chain was profiled in a study of immune evolution from preneoplasia to lung adenocarcinoma. Study-level findings and limits: From normal lung to invasive adenocarcinoma, top clone frequencies appeared to decrease. Later-stage lesions appeared to have more T cells, more diversity, less clonality.

Using immunoSEQ multiplex PCR, the repertoire was profiled, and TCRdb retains in-frame clones only, with some absent. This table has some 6,000 clones, 69% appearing once. Patients had resection in Japan or China between the mid-2010s and the late 2010s. Each case's diagnosis was confirmed by two pathologists on H&E. On this clone itself: The antigen is unknown.

The CDR3 covers 17 residues. The germline V and J ends were trimmed by 4 bases and 0 bases, with 16 bases remaining between them. Germline CDR1 and CDR2: MDHEN and SYDVKM. The receptor was isolated from an older person with lung adenocarcinoma. The chain links TRBV28 to TRBJ1-5, with D unclear. Sequenced sample: FFPE adjacent normal lung tissue. For the CDR3, the DNA is TGTGCCAGCAGTTCATTTAAGGACGGATATAGCAATCAGCCCCAGCATTTT. As protein: CASSSFKDGYSNQPQHF.